These 15 T cell receptor beta chains came from one sample sequenced in a study of blood T cell repertoires in COVID-19. Clones were read by immunoSEQ multiplex PCR, and TCRdb kept only the in-frame ones, dropping some. The table has 200,000 or so clones, around 82% seen once. Material for sequencing was PBMCs or T cells enriched from blood (not recorded which). The receptors originated from a man aged 40-55 years who had recovered from COVID-19.

This sequence joins TRBV2 and TRBJ1-4, with D unresolved. The CDR3 runs to 14 residues. The ends were cut back, 2 bases at V and 6 bases at J, with 10 bases in the middle. Germline V CDR1 and CDR2: SNHLY, FYNNEI. The CDR3, as DNA: TGTGCCAGCAGTGAACTACAGTTGGATGAAAAACTGTTTTTT. It yields the protein CASSELQLDEKLFF.

V usage is TRBV6-5 and J usage is TRBJ2-5; 7 bases agree with TRBD1. Germline assignment: CDR1 MNHEY and CDR2 SVGAGI. The V and J ends lost 5 bases and 4 bases, in that order; junction bases with no gene match: 7. The CDR3 is made up of 14 amino acids. The CDR3 nucleotides read TGTGCCAGCAGTCGGGACAGCCGAGGAGAGACCCAGTACTTC. Translation: CASSRDSRGETQYF.

The V gene is TRBV14, the J gene TRBJ1-1; unclear D gene. This CDR3 has 15 residues. From germline, CDR1 is SGHDN and CDR2 FVKESK. Trimming removed 1 base from V and 0 bases from J, with 9 bases in between. The CDR3 region is CASSQGPLMNTEAFF. The CDR3 DNA is TGTGCCAGCAGCCAAGGCCCTCTAATGAACACTGAAGCTTTCTTT. The variable domain in full, completed from reference TRBV14 and TRBJ1-1, reads EAGVTQFPSHSVIEKGQTVTLRCDPISGHDNLYWYRRVMGKEIKFLLHFVKESKQDESGMPNNRFLAERTGGTYSTLKVQPAELEDSGVYFCASSQGPLMNTEAFFGQGTRLTVV.

This chain connects TRBV6-2 or TRBV6-3 to TRBJ2-5, with 9 bases aligning to TRBD2. The length of the CDR3 is 15 residues. Germline V gene lookup returns CDR1 MNHEY and CDR2 SVGEGT. The trim removed 5 bases at V and 5 bases at J, leaving 9 bases unmatched. The DNA for the CDR3 is TGTGCCAGCAGTAATGAGCGGGGGGCCGGGGAGACCCAGTACTTC. This sequence encodes CASSNERGAGETQYF.

V usage is TRBV7-9 and J usage is TRBJ1-1; a possible D gene is TRBD1 (5 bases). Germline assignment: CDR1 SEHNR and CDR2 FQNEAQ (reference sequence). Trimming removed 4 bases at V and 0 bases at J, with 18 bases between. The CDR3 covers 17 residues. The CDR3 nucleotides are TGTGCCAGCAGCTCTGACAGATCAAGATACATGAACACTGAAGCTTTCTTT. Its translation: CASSSDRSRYMNTEAFF.

The sample holds one count of this clone. The chain carries TRBV20-1 and TRBJ2-3; maybe TRBD2 (6 bases). The CDR3 covers 16 residues. Looked up from germline, CDR1 is DFQATT and CDR2 is SNEGSKA (reference sequence). V was shortened by 3 bases and J by 1 base, with 17 bases between the two germline ends. Here the CDR3 DNA reads TGCAGTGCTAGTCTGGCGGTCCCGGGGGGCACAGATACGCAGTATTTT. Protein product: CSASLAVPGGTDTQYF.

This clone appeared a single time. The genes are TRBV15 and TRBJ2-7, with TRBD1 as a possible D gene (5 bases). The germline gives CDR1 LNHNV, CDR2 YYDKDF (reference sequence). V lost 0 bases and J 3 bases, leaving 12 bases between the germline ends. The CDR3 is 15 amino acids. As DNA, the CDR3 is TGTGCCACCAGCAGAGATCAGGGCAGGTACTACGAGCAGTACTTC. Translated, it gives CATSRDQGRYYEQYF.

The V call is TRBV4-3, the J call TRBJ1-4; 7 positions match TRBD1. The CDR3 covers 16 residues. CDR1 is LGHNA and CDR2 is YSLEER in the germline V gene. With 4 bases clipped from V and 1 base from J, the junction kept 6 bases outside the gene matches. The CDR3 sequence is CASSPRGLVTNEKLFF. Written as DNA, the CDR3 is TGCGCCAGCAGCCCCAGGGGGTTAGTAACTAATGAAAAACTGTTTTTT.

The chain is built from TRBV10-1 and TRBJ2-2; D unclear. V was shortened by 5 bases and J by 2 bases, with 6 bases between the two germline ends. The germline gives CDR1 WNHNN, CDR2 SYGVQD (reference sequence). CDR3 length: 13 residues. The CDR3 is CASSSPNTGELFF. The CDR3 DNA is TGCGCCAGCAGTTCTCCTAACACCGGGGAGCTGTTTTTT.

The chain carries TRBV14 and TRBJ1-2; 7 bases are a match to TRBD1. Germline values: CDR1 SGHDN, CDR2 FVKESK. The CDR3 sequence is 14 residues long. J gave up 4 bases and V 3 bases, and 5 bases lay outside the gene matches. The CDR3 DNA reads as TGTGCCAGCAGCCAGGACAGGAACTTCTATGGCTACACCTTC. The encoded protein is CASSQDRNFYGYTF.

V is TRBV5-6 and J is TRBJ1-4; TRBD1 matches at 11 bases. The junction had 9 bases not matched to a gene; V was cut back by 4 bases and J by 10 bases. Germline-derived CDR1 and CDR2 are SGHDT and YYEEEE. The CDR3 spans 15 residues. CDR3 nucleotide sequence: TGTGCCAGCAGCGGAGGACAGGGGGCTTACATAAAACTGTTTTTT. It is translated as CASSGGQGAYIKLFF.

This clone has only a few counts. V and J are TRBV30 and TRBJ1-4; TRBD1 matches at 8 bases. V lost 4 bases and J lost 4; bases outside the gene matches: 8. CDR3 size: 15 residues. Germline-derived CDR1 and CDR2 are GTSNPN and SVGIG (reference sequence). The CDR3 protein is CAWNAMTGVNEKLFF. For the CDR3, the DNA is TGTGCCTGGAACGCGATGACAGGGGTTAATGAAAAACTGTTTTTT.

The chain carries TRBV5-4 and TRBJ1-1; D might be TRBD1 (6 bases). Deletions cut 4 bases from V and 2 bases from J, with 15 bases between. CDR1 and CDR2 from the germline V gene are SGHNT and YYREEE (reference sequence). The CDR3 is made up of 15 amino acids. The CDR3 DNA reads as TGTGCCAGCAGCCCCTTCCCGGGGGGCAACACTGAAGCTTTCTTT. Protein: CASSPFPGGNTEAFF.

This chain connects TRBV18 to TRBJ2-7; 8 nucleotides agree with TRBD1. V was clipped by 3 bases and J by 12 bases; unmatched bases: 13. The germline V gene encodes CDR1 KGHSH and CDR2 LQKENI. CDR3 length equals 14 residues. The CDR3 spells CASSPSYGQGAPYF. In nucleotides, the CDR3 is TGTGCCAGCTCACCCTCATACGGACAGGGCGCACCGTACTTC.

J is TRBJ2-4 and V is TRBV3-1 (or the pseudogene TRBV3-2); possibly TRBD2 for D (5 bases). This CDR3 is 16 amino acids long. Per the germline V gene, CDR1 is LGHDT and CDR2 is YNNKEL (reference sequence). V was shortened by 0 bases and J by 3 bases, with 12 bases between the two germline ends. CDR3 region: CASSQEIRRGKNIQYF. The DNA of the CDR3 is TGTGCCAGCAGCCAAGAAATACGTCGGGGCAAAAACATTCAGTACTTC.